This T cell receptor (beta chain) originates from a study of T cell changes during pregnancy in multiple sclerosis. Measured with immunoSEQ multiplex PCR; TCRdb has only the in-frame clones, and not every one. The sample holds about 100,000 clones, approximately 94% seen once. The source was peripheral blood, collected before pregnancy. The clonotype was recovered from a female donor with multiple sclerosis, enrolled in a pregnancy study.

Here the CDR3 DNA reads TGTGCCAGCAGCCCCCCCTCTCAGGGCAGGGAGACCCAGTACTTC. Translating it yields CASSPPSQGRETQYF. The chain has TRBV7-6 and TRBJ2-5, with a tentative D call TRBD1 (5 bases). CDR3 length: 15 amino acids. The V end lost 5 bases, the J end lost 5 bases, and 18 bases lay between the germline ends. The germline CDR1 and CDR2 sequences are SGHVS and FNYEAQ.